The 2 T cell receptor beta chains reported below all come from one sample, sequenced in a study of CD8+ T cells in alopecia areata. RNA was extracted and reverse transcribed into cDNA as the sequencing template. TCRdb keeps only in-frame clones here, not all; method: immunoSEQ multiplex PCR. Among roughly 60,000 clones listed, about 44% were seen once. Source material: NKG2D-low CD8+ T cells sorted from blood. Source of these receptors: a human donor with alopecia areata.

The V call is TRBV7-9, the J call TRBJ2-7; D is unclear. V lost 3 bases and J lost 7, with 13 bases in between. Germline values: CDR1 SEHNR, CDR2 FQNEAQ (reference sequence). This CDR3 spans 13 amino acids. The CDR3 DNA is TGTGCCAGCAGCTTGGGCACCAGTCCGGAGCAGTACTTC. Protein: CASSLGTSPEQYF.

V usage is TRBV7-2 and J usage is TRBJ2-7; TRBD2 agrees at 10 bases. The junction had 10 bases not matched to a gene; V was cut back by 6 bases and J by 5 bases. This CDR3 is built from 15 residues. Germline CDR1 SGHTA, CDR2 FQGNSA. The CDR3: CASRYFSGGRNEQYF. The DNA for the CDR3 is TGTGCCAGCAGATATTTTAGCGGGGGGCGAAACGAGCAGTACTTC.